These 5 T cell receptor beta chains came from one sample sequenced in a study of T cells in Graves' hyperthyroidism and ophthalmopathy. Amplified TCR beta CDR3 regions came from RNA transcripts. The primer set for the first-round RT-PCR of the TCR CDR3 was HTBI. TCRdb redid the calling of the multiplex PCR reads with MiXCR, one entry per CDR3 protein. This sample has 500,000 to 750,000 distinct CDR3 sequences, with 13% to 15% found just once. The sequenced material came from blood. All receptors derive from a woman between 18 and 29 years old with Graves' ophthalmopathy.

This chain joins TRBV24-1 and TRBJ2-6; D unclear. CDR1 and CDR2 (germline): KGHDR, SFDVKD. The CDR3 extends over 14 amino acids. Trimming removed 2 bases at V and 6 bases at J, with 7 bases between. The CDR3 loop reads CATSDSGKANVLTF. The DNA of the CDR3 is TGTGCCACCAGTGATTCTGGGAAGGCCAACGTCCTGACTTTC.

The sample holds a few counts of this clonotype. The rearrangement joins TRBV7-3 to TRBJ2-2, with TRBD2 matching over 11 bases. The CDR3 is made up of 17 amino acids. Unmatched junction bases numbered 4, after V lost 1 base and J lost 3 bases. The germline V gene has CDR1 SGHTA and CDR2 FQGTGA. Here the CDR3 reads CASSLKTSGEDTGELFF. The CDR3 region has the DNA TGTGCCAGCAGCTTAAAGACTAGCGGGGAAGACACCGGGGAGCTGTTTTTT.

This clonotype was counted many times. The gene calls are TRBV15 and TRBJ2-3, with 8 positions matching TRBD2. V was pared by 3 bases and J by 2 bases, with 4 bases of the junction left unmatched. The CDR3 sequence is 15 residues long. CDR1 is LNHNV, CDR2 YYDKDF, per germline (reference sequence). This CDR3 is CATSSSGTTTDTQYF. CDR3 sequence (DNA): TGTGCCACCAGCAGTAGCGGGACGACCACAGATACGCAGTATTTT.

The rearrangement joins TRBV4-1 to TRBJ1-1; D is undetermined. Trimming stripped 3 bases from V and 1 base from J, with 18 bases between. The germline V gene has CDR1 MGHRA and CDR2 YSYEKL. The CDR3 contains 17 residues. The CDR3 here is CASSHGAAERPNTEAFF. The CDR3 DNA reads TGCGCCAGCAGCCACGGCGCGGCAGAGCGACCGAACACTGAAGCTTTCTTT.

This clonotype turned up a few times. A much larger clone differs by one base, so this may be a read error. The chain combines TRBV12-3 or TRBV12-4 with TRBJ2-1, with TRBD2 as a possible D gene (5 bases). This CDR3 contains 15 residues. CDR3 coding DNA: TGTGCCAGCAGTTTTCTCAGAGGGTCGGGCAATGAGCAGTCCTTC. It is translated as CASSFLRGSGNEQSF.